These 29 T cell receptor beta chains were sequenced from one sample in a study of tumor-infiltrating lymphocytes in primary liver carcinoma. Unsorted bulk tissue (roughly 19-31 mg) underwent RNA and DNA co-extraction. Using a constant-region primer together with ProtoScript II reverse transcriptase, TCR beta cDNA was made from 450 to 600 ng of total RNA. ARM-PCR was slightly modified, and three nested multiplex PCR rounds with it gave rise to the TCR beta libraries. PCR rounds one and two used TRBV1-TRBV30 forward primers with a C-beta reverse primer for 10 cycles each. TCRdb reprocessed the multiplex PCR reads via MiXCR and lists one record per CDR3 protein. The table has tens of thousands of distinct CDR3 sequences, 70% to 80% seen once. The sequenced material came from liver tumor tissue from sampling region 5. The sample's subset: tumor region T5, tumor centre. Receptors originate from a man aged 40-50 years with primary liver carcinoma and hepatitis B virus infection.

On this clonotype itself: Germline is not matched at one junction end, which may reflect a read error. CDR3 nucleotide sequence: TGTGCCAGCAGCTACCATCGAGACAGGGCATACGAGCAGTGCTTC. It codes for CASSYHRDRAYEQCF. The chain joins TRBV6-2 or TRBV6-3 to TRBJ2-7, with 7 bases identical to TRBD1. The length of the CDR3 is 15 residues. CDR1 and CDR2 from the germline V gene are MNHEY and SVGEGT.

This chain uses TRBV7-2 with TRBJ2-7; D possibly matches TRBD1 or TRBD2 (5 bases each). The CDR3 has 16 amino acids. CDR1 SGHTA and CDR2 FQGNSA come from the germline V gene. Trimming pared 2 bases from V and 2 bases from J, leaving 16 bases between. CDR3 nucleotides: TGTGCCAGCAGCTTAAATCCCGCAGGGACGACCTACGAGCAGTACTTC. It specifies CASSLNPAGTTYEQYF.

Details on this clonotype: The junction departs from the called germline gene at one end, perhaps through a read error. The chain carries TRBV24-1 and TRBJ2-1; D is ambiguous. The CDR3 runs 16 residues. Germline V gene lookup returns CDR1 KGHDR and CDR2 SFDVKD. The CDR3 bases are TGTGCCAGCAGTGGTTCTGCACCGCCGGTCTACAATGAGCAGTTCTTC. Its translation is CASSGSAPPVYNEQFF.

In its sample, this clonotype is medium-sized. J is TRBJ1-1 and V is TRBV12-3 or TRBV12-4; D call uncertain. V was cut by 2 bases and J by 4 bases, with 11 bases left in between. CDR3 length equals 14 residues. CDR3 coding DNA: TGTGCCAGCAGTTTACTGCCAGAGGGCACTGAAGCTTTCTTT. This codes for CASSLLPEGTEAFF.

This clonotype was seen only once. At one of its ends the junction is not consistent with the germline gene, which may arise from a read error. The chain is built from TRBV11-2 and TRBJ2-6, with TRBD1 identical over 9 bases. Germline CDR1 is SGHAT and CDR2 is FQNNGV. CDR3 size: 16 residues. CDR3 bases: TGTGCCAGTAGCTCGGGGACAGGGCCTGGGGCCAACATCATGACTTTC. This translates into CASSSGTGPGANIMTF.

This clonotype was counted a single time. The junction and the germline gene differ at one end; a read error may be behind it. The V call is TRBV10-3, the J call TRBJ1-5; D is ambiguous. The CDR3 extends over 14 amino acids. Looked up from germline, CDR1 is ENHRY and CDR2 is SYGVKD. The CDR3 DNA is TGTGCCATCAGTGAGTATGAGGGCAATCAACCCCAGCGTTTT. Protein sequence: CAISEYEGNQPQRF.

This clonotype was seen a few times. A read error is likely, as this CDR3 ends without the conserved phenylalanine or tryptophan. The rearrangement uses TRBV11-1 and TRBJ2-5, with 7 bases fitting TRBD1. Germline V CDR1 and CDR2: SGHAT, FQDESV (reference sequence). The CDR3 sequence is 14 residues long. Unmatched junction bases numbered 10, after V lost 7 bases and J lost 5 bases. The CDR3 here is CASIGQVEVETQYS. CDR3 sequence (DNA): TGTGCCAGCATTGGACAGGTGGAGGTTGAGACCCAGTACTCC.

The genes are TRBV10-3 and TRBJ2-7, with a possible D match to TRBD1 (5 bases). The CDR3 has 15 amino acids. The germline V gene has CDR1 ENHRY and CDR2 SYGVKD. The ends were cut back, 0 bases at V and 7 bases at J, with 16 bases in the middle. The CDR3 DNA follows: TGTGCCATCAGTGAGTCCCGTACAGGAGAGTATGAGCAGTACTTC. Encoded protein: CAISESRTGEYEQYF.

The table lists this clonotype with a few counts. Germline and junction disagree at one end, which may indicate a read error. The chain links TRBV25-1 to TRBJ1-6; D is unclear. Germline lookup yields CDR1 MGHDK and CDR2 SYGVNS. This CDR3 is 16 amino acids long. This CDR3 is CASSEFEGDRISPLYF. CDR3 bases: TGTGCCAGCAGTGAATTTGAAGGCGATCGAATTTCACCCCTCTACTTT.

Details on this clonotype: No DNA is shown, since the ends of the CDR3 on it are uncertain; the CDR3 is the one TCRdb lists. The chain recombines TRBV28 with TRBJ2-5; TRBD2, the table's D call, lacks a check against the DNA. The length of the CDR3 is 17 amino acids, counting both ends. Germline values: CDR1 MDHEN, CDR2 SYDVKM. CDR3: CASSLLVGSGTIETRYF.

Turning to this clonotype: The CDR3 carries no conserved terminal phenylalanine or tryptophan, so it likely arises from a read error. Written as DNA, the CDR3 is TGCAGCGTTAATACACCGAGCTACGAGCAGTACTCC. Its protein product is CSVNTPSYEQYS. The chain links TRBV29-1 to TRBJ2-7, with D unclear. Per germline, CDR1 SQVTM and CDR2 ANQGSEA. V lost 5 bases to trimming and J lost 3 bases, with 11 bases between them. This CDR3 region has 12 residues.

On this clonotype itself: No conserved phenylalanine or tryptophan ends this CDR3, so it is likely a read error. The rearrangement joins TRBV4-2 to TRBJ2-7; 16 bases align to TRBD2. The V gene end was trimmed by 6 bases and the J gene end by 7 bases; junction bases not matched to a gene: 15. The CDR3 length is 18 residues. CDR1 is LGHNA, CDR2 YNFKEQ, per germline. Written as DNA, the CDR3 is TGTGCCAGCAGTGGAAAACCGGGACTAGCGGGAGGGTCACAAGAGCAGTACTAC. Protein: CASSGKPGLAGGSQEQYY.

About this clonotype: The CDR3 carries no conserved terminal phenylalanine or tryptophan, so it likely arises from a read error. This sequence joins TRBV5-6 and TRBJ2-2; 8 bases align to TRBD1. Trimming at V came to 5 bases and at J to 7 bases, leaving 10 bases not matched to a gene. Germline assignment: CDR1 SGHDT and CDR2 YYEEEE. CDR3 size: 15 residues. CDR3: CASSIETGVIGELFL. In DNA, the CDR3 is TGTGCCAGCAGTATCGAGACAGGGGTCATCGGGGAGCTGTTTCTT.

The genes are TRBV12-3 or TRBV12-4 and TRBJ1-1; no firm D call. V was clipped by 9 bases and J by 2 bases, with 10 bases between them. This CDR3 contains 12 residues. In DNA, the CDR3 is TGTGCCAGTAACAAGAGAAACACTGAAGCTTTCTTT. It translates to CASNKRNTEAFF.

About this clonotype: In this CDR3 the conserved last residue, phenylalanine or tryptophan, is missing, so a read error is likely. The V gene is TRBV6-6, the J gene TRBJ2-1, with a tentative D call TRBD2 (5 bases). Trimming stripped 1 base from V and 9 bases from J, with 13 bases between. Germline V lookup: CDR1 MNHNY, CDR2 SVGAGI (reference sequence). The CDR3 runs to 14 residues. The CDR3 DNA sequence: TGTGCCAGCAGTTACTTGGCCCTAGCCCCTGAGCAGTTCTCC. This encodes CASSYLALAPEQFS.

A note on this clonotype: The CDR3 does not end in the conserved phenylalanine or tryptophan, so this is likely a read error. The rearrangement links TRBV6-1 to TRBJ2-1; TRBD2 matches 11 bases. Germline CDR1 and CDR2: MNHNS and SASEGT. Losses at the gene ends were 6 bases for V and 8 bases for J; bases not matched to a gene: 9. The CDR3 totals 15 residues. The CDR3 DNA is TGTGCCAGCAGAGGGACTAGCGGAACTTACTATGAGCAGTTCCTC. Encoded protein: CASRGTSGTYYEQFL.

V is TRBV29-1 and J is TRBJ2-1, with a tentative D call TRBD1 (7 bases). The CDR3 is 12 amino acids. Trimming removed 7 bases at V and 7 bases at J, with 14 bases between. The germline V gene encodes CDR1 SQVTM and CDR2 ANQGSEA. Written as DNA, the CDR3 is TGCAGCGCCATGGCAGGGGGGAATGAGCAGTTCTTC. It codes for CSAMAGGNEQFF.

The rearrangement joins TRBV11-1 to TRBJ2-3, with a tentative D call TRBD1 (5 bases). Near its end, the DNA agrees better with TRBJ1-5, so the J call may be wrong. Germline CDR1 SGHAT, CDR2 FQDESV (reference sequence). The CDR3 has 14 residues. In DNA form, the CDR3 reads TGTGCCAGCATCAGGGCGGACGGCACAGATACGCAGCATTTT. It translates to CASIRADGTDTQHF.

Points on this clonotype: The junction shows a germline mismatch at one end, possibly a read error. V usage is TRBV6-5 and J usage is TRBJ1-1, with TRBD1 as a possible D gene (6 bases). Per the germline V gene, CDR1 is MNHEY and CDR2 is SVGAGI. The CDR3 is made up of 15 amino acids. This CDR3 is CARSYFGQLNTEAFF. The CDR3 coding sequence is TGTGCCAGGAGTTACTTCGGACAGCTGAACACAGAAGCTTTCTTT.

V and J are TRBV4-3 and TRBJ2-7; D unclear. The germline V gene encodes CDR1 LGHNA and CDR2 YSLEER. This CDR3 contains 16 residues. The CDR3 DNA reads TGCGGCACCAGCCAAGGTGGAGTTAGTGGAGCCTACGAGCAGTACTTC. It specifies CGTSQGGVSGAYEQYF.

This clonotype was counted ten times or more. CDR3 protein: CASSSYRGFQETQYF. In DNA, the CDR3 is TGTGCCAGCAGCTCGTACAGGGGGTTCCAAGAGACCCAGTACTTC. The genes are TRBV6-5 and TRBJ2-5; TRBD1 matches at 8 bases. Per the germline V gene, CDR1 is MNHEY and CDR2 is SVGAGI. J gave up 1 base and V 6 bases, and 7 bases lay outside the gene matches. This CDR3 spans 15 amino acids.

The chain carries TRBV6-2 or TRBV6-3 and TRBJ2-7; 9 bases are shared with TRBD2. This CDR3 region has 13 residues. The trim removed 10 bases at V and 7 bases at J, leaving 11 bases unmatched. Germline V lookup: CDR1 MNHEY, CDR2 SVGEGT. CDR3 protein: CATRDSGRYEQYF. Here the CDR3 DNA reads TGTGCCACCCGGGATAGCGGGAGATATGAGCAGTACTTC.

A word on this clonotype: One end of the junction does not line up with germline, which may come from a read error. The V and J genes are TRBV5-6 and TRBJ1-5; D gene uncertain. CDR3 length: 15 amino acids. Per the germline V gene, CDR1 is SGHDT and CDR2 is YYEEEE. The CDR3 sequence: CASSLVAEPRQPQHF. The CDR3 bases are TGTGCTAGCAGCTTGGTTGCGGAGCCCCGTCAGCCCCAGCATTTT.

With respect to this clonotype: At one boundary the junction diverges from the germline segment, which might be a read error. The CDR3 DNA follows: TGTGCCAGTAGCACTGGGTTCGACAATATCTACGAGCTGTACTTC. Residues: CASSTGFDNIYELYF. This chain joins TRBV5-6 and TRBJ2-7; D not certain. Germline-derived CDR1 and CDR2 are SGHDT and YYEEEE. The CDR3 consists of 15 residues.

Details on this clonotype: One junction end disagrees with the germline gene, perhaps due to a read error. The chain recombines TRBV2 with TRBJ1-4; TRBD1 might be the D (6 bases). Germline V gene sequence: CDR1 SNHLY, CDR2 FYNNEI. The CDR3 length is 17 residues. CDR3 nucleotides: TGTGACAGCAGTGAAGCGCGCAGGGGTGGAATGGACGAAAAACTGTTTTTT. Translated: CDSSEARRGGMDEKLFF.

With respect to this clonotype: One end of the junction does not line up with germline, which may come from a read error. CDR3 amino acids: CVSSMGTGGSYEQYF. In nucleotides, the CDR3 is TGTGTCAGCAGTATGGGGACAGGGGGGTCCTACGAGCAATACTTT. The chain is built from TRBV12-3 or TRBV12-4 and TRBJ2-7, with 11 bases fitting TRBD1. This CDR3 has 15 residues.

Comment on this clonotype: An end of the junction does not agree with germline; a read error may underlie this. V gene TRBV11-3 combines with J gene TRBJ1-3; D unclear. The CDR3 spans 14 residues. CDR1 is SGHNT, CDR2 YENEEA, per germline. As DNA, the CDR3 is TGTGCTAGCAGTTTAAACGGGGCTGGAAACACCATATATTTT. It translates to CASSLNGAGNTIYF.

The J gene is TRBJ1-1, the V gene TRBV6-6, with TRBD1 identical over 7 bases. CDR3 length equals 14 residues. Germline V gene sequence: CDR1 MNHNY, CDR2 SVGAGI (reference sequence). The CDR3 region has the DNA TGTGTCAACAGTTGGGGGACAGCGAACACTGAAGCTTTCTTT. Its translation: CVNSWGTANTEAFF.

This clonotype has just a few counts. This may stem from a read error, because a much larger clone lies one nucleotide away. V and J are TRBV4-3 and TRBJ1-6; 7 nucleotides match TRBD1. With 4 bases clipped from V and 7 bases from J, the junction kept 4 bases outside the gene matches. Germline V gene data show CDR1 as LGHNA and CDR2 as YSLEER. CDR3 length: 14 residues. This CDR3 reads CASSLVRGNSPLHF. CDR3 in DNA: TGCGCCAGCAGCCTGGTCAGGGGGAATTCACCCCTCCACTTT.